This TCR beta chain was found in a study of shared clonotypes between healthy human individuals. Concerning this clone itself: What it binds is not known.

None of the donors, who were healthy HIV-negative adults, had recently had acute infections or vaccinations. General observations from the study: A generally larger estimated richness was seen in naive subsets than in memory subsets. Roughly 4.7% was the fraction of naive CD4 clonotypes found shared across several donors.

At deep level, the assay was performed. Sequenced by immunoSEQ multiplex PCR; TCRdb stores in-frame clones only, minus some. The sample lists 2 million to 2.5 million clones; 80% to 95% were seen once. CDR1 and CDR2 from the germline V gene are MGHRA and YSYEKL. Trimming at V came to 2 bases and at J to 1 base, leaving 1 base not matched to a gene. The CDR3 has 15 residues. V gene TRBV4-1 combines with J gene TRBJ2-1; 8 nucleotides align to TRBD1. The source material was naive CD4+ T cells from PBMCs. Subset reported: CD45RA+ positively selected. The receptor comes from a man between 18 and 29 years old in good health. Some clones in this sample may be carry-over from other donors' samples. The CDR3 DNA follows: TGCGCCAGCAGCCAAACAGGGGGTTCCTACAATGAGCAGTTCTTC. This translates into CASSQTGGSYNEQFF.